The clone carrying this T cell receptor beta chain was observed many times. Its antigen is currently unknown. Caucasian heritage predominated among both patients and controls. This entry comes from a study of T cell clonality in common variable immunodeficiency. Overall study results and limits: Compared with healthy controls, CVID subjects showed increased TCRbeta clonality, mostly in about a third. Reportedly, TCR beta sequences from common variable immunodeficiency showed fewer deletions and N-nucleotide insertions.

Using immunoSEQ multiplex PCR, the repertoire was profiled, and TCRdb retains in-frame clones only, with some absent. The sample gives around 50,000 clones, none seen only once, and the top ten clones hold about 2%. Sequencing was performed on peripheral blood mononuclear cells. The sequence came from a person aged 18-70 years in good health.

The sequenced part of the CDR3 DNA is TGCGCCAGCAGCTTGGTTAAGGGGGCAGAGGAGACC. Its protein is CASSLVKGAEET. In full, the CDR3 is CASSLVKGAEETQYF. This chain joins TRBV5-1 and TRBJ2-5, with 7 bases aligning to TRBD1. The CDR3 goes on 3 residues after the read ends, and that part is filled in from the germline J gene. Germline lookup yields CDR1 SGHRS and CDR2 YFSETQ. The junction had 7 bases not matched to a gene; V was cut back by 0 bases and J by 5 bases. This CDR3 is built from 15 residues.